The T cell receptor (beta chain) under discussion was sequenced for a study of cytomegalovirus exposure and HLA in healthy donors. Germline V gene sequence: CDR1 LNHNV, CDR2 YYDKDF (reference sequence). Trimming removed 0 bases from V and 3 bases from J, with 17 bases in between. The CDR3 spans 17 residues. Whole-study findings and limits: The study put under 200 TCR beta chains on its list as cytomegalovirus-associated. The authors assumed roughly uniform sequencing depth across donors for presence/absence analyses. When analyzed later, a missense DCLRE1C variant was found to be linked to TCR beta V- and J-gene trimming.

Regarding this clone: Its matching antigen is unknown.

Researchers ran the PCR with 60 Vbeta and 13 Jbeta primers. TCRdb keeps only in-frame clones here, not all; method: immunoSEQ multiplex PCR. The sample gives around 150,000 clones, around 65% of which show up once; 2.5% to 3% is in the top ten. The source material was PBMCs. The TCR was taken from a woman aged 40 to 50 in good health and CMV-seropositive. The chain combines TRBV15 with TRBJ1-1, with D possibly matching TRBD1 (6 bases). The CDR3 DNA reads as TGTGCCACCAGCAGAGATGGCAGGGGCAGGTCGGACACTGAAGCTTTCTTT. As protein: CATSRDGRGRSDTEAFF.